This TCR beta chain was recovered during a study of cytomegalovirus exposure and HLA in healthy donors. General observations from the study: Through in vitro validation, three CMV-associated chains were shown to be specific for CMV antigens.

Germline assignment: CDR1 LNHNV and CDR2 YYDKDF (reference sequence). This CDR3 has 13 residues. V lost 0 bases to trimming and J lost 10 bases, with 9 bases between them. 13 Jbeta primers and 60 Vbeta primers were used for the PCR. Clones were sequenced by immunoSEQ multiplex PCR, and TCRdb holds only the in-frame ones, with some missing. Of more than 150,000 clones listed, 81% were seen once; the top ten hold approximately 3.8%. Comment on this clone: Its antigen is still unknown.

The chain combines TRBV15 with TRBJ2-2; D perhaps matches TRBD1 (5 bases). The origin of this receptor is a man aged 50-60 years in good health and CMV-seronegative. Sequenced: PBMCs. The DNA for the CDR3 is TGTGCCACCAGCAGAGAAAGGGGCAAGGAGCTGTTTTTT. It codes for CATSRERGKELFF.